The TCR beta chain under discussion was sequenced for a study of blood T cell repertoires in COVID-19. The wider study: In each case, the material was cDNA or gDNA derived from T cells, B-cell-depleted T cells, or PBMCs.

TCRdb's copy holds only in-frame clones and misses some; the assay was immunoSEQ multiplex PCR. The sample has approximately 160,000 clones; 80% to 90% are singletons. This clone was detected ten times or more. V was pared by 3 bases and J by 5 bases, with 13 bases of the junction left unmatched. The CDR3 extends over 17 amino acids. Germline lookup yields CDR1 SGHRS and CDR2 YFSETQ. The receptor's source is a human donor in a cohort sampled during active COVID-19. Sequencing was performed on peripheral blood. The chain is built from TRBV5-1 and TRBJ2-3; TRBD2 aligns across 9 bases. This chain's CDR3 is CASSWGLLAGKGDTQYF. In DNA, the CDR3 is TGCGCCAGCAGCTGGGGGCTTCTAGCGGGGAAGGGAGATACGCAGTATTTT.